These 21 T cell receptor beta chains came from one sample sequenced in a study of blood T cell repertoires in COVID-19. Measured with immunoSEQ multiplex PCR; TCRdb has only the in-frame clones, and not every one. Of more than 300,000 clones listed, 88% are singletons. Sequencing was carried out using PBMCs or T cells enriched from blood (not recorded which). Receptors originate from a woman between 18 and 29 years old who had recovered from COVID-19.

The genes are TRBV19 and TRBJ1-2; D may be TRBD1 (5 bases). Germline CDR1 reads LNHDA; CDR2 reads SQIVND (reference sequence). The CDR3 has 11 amino acids. V was shortened by 5 bases and J by 7 bases, with 8 bases between the two germline ends. The CDR3 bases are TGTGCCAGTAGTGGCGGGACTGGCTACACCTTC. As protein: CASSGGTGYTF.

V and J are TRBV5-1 and TRBJ1-1; maybe TRBD1 (6 bases). The CDR3 consists of 14 residues. The germline gives CDR1 SGHRS, CDR2 YFSETQ. Trimming took off 7 bases at V and 3 bases at J, with 16 bases between the two ends. CDR3 sequence (DNA): TGCGCCAGCTCACCGACAGGTTGGGACACTGAAGCTTTCTTT. This codes for CASSPTGWDTEAFF.

The chain combines TRBV29-1 with TRBJ1-2; TRBD1 matches 7 bases. CDR1 is SQVTM and CDR2 is ANQGSEA in the germline V gene. Trimming removed 7 bases from V and 5 bases from J; junction bases left unmatched: 4. The CDR3 has 11 residues. CDR3 DNA sequence: TGCAGCGGGGACAGTCTTTATGGCTACACCTTC. It encodes CSGDSLYGYTF.

The CDR3 is CAWIWTGGNTIYF. CDR3 nucleotides: TGTGCCTGGATTTGGACAGGGGGAAACACCATATATTTT. The V and J genes are TRBV30 and TRBJ1-3; TRBD1 matches 8 bases. After removal of 4 bases from V and 4 bases from J, the junction contained 3 bases not matched to a gene. Germline V gives CDR1 GTSNPN, CDR2 SVGIG (reference sequence). The length of the CDR3 is 13 residues. The entire variable domain, with the rest obtained from reference TRBV30 and TRBJ1-3, is as follows: SQTIHQWPATLVQPVGSPLSLECTVEGTSNPNLYWYRQAAGRGLQLLFYSVGIGQISSEVPQNLSASRPQDRQFILSSKKLLLSDSGFYLCAWIWTGGNTIYFGEGSWLTVV.

This chain links TRBV7-8 with TRBJ1-5; 7 bases match TRBD1. Germline loops: CDR1 SGHVS, CDR2 FQNEAQ. The junction had 6 bases not matched to a gene; V was cut back by 1 base and J by 0 bases. The CDR3 is 17 residues long. The CDR3: CASSLGGTDYSNQPQHF. For the CDR3, the DNA is TGTGCCAGCAGCTTAGGAGGGACAGACTATAGCAATCAGCCCCAGCATTTT. The whole variable domain, filled in from reference TRBV7-8 and TRBJ1-5, reads GAGVSQSPRYKVAKRGQDVALRCDPISGHVSLFWYQQALGQGPEFLTYFQNEAQLDKSGLPSDRFFAERPEGSVSTLKIQRTQQEDSAVYLCASSLGGTDYSNQPQHFGDGTRLSIL.

The chain is built from TRBV19 and TRBJ2-7; possibly TRBD1 for D (5 bases). V dropped 2 bases and J dropped 0 bases, with 11 bases sitting between them. The CDR3 sequence is 15 residues long. CDR1 LNHDA and CDR2 SQIVND come from the germline V gene (reference sequence). CDR3 DNA: TGTGCCAGTAGTATATGGGGCGCGAGCTCCTACGAGCAGTACTTC. It specifies CASSIWGASSYEQYF.

This chain joins TRBV14 and TRBJ2-3, with no clear D. V was shortened by 1 base and J by 1 base, with 12 bases between the two germline ends. Looked up from germline, CDR1 is SGHDN and CDR2 is FVKESK. CDR3 length: 16 amino acids. CDR3 nucleotide sequence: TGTGCCAGCAGCCAAGCGGAGTTCATCGGCACAGATACGCAGTATTTT. Protein: CASSQAEFIGTDTQYF.

The CDR3 DNA is TGTGCCAGCAGCTGCCAGGGACAGATCTCTGGAAACACCATATATTTT. Its translation: CASSCQGQISGNTIYF. This chain uses TRBV5-7 with TRBJ1-3; 7 bases are a match to TRBD1. TRBV5-7 is treated as an ORF (open reading frame) with a function not yet certain. CDR3 length: 16 residues. The ends lost 3 bases at V and 0 bases at J; junction bases unmatched: 6.

In this sample, this clone turned up once. The genes are TRBV5-6 and TRBJ1-2, with 7 bases aligning to TRBD1. This CDR3 has 14 amino acids. With V trimmed by 2 bases and J by 3 bases, 4 bases remained unmatched. CDR1 and CDR2 (germline): SGHDT, YYEEEE. CDR3 in DNA: TGTGCCAGCAGCTTCGGACAGGCGGACTATGGCTACACCTTC. Translated: CASSFGQADYGYTF. Full variable domain (rest looked up from reference TRBV5-6 and TRBJ1-2): DAGVTQSPTHLIKTRGQQVTLRCSPKSGHDTVSWYQQALGQGPQFIFQYYEEEERQRGNFPDRFSGHQFPNYSSELNVNALLLGDSALYLCASSFGQADYGYTFGSGTRLTVV.

The chain employs TRBV9 and TRBJ1-1, with 8 bases matching TRBD1. The germline CDR1 and CDR2 sequences are SGDLS and YYNGEE. The CDR3 runs to 14 residues. V was clipped by 4 bases and J by 4 bases; unmatched bases: 6. The CDR3 coding sequence is TGTGCCAGCAGCCCGGGTGGACAGGGCACTGAAGCTTTCTTT. It encodes CASSPGGQGTEAFF. Filled out from reference TRBV9 and TRBJ1-1, the complete variable domain reads DSGVTQTPKHLITATGQRVTLRCSPRSGDLSVYWYQQSLDQGLQFLIQYYNGEERAKGNILERFSAQQFPDLHSELNLSSLELGDSALYFCASSPGGQGTEAFFGQGTRLTVV.

V and J are TRBV5-1 and TRBJ1-1; D gene unclear. The length of the CDR3 is 14 residues. CDR1 and CDR2 from the germline V gene are SGHRS and YFSETQ. V dropped 0 bases and J dropped 7 bases, with 13 bases sitting between them. The CDR3 region is CASSLAVSVHEAFF. The CDR3 DNA is TGCGCCAGCAGCTTGGCCGTCAGTGTTCATGAAGCTTTCTTT.

This sequence joins TRBV7-9 and TRBJ2-5; TRBD2 aligns across 8 bases. Unmatched junction bases numbered 11, after V lost 3 bases and J lost 2 bases. Germline V gene data show CDR1 as SEHNR and CDR2 as FQNEAQ (reference sequence). The CDR3 runs to 17 residues. As DNA, the CDR3 is TGTGCCAGCAGCTTTAAGGGCGGGGGGACCCTTCAAGAGACCCAGTACTTC. Encoded protein: CASSFKGGGTLQETQYF.

The J gene is TRBJ1-6, the V gene TRBV7-4; 7 bases agree with TRBD1. Germline CDR1 and CDR2: SGHVT and SQSDAQ. The CDR3 consists of 15 residues. V lost 5 bases and J lost 6; bases outside the gene matches: 7. CDR3 protein: CASSITGDGNSPLHF. CDR3 nucleotide sequence: TGTGCCAGCAGCATAACAGGGGATGGTAATTCACCCCTCCACTTT.

This chain links TRBV27 with TRBJ1-1; no reliable D call. The CDR3 covers 12 residues. The germline gives CDR1 MNHEY, CDR2 SMNVEV (reference sequence). Trimming removed 5 bases at V and 4 bases at J, with 8 bases between. The CDR3 region is CASSPVFTEAFF. CDR3 bases: TGTGCCAGCAGTCCCGTATTCACTGAAGCTTTCTTT.

This clone showed up just once. The chain recombines TRBV20-1 with TRBJ2-7; the D gene is possibly TRBD1 (6 bases). Per germline, CDR1 DFQATT and CDR2 SNEGSKA (reference sequence). The V gene lost 3 bases and the J gene lost 2 bases, with 14 bases spanning the gap. CDR3 length: 14 residues. The CDR3 DNA is TGCAGTGCTAGTAAACAGGGATTCACCTACGAGCAGTACTTC. Amino acids: CSASKQGFTYEQYF.

J is TRBJ2-1 and V is TRBV4-1, with D possibly matching TRBD2 (7 bases). This CDR3 spans 14 amino acids. Germline CDR1 MGHRA, CDR2 YSYEKL. The V end lost 4 bases, the J end lost 9 bases, and 16 bases lay between the germline ends. CDR3 region: CASSLAGAGGEQFF. CDR3 nucleotides: TGCGCCAGCAGCCTGGCGGGGGCCGGAGGTGAGCAGTTCTTC.

In this sample, this clone turned up many times. CDR3 amino acids: CASSQDGGSQETQYF. CDR3 in DNA: TGTGCCAGCAGCCAAGACGGGGGTAGCCAAGAGACCCAGTACTTC. The chain combines TRBV3-1 (or the pseudogene TRBV3-2) with TRBJ2-5; D perhaps matches TRBD2 (6 bases). CDR1 is LGHDT, CDR2 YNNKEL, per germline (reference sequence). This CDR3 contains 15 residues. The V end lost 0 bases, the J end lost 1 base, and 9 bases lay between the germline ends.

In this sample, this clone turned up once. The chain links TRBV3-1 (or the pseudogene TRBV3-2) to TRBJ1-4; 7 positions agree with TRBD1. Germline loops: CDR1 LGHDT, CDR2 YNNKEL (reference sequence). The CDR3 extends over 13 amino acids. V lost 2 bases and J lost 16; bases outside the gene matches: 10. CDR3 sequence reads: CASSQHLTTGQFF. The CDR3 nucleotides are TGTGCCAGCAGCCAACATCTGACGACAGGGCAGTTTTTT.

This chain links TRBV18 with TRBJ1-6; D gene unclear. V was pared by 4 bases and J by 13 bases, with 29 bases between. CDR1 and CDR2 from the germline V gene are KGHSH and LQKENI. This CDR3 spans 18 amino acids. The DNA of the CDR3 is TGTGCCAGCTCACTAGGGAGGAATTCAGGACTGTCGTCTTCGCCCCTCCACTTT. Protein sequence: CASSLGRNSGLSSSPLHF.

This clone was counted once. The rearrangement links TRBV3-1 (or the pseudogene TRBV3-2) to TRBJ1-4; tentatively, D is TRBD1 (6 bases). Germline V gives CDR1 LGHDT, CDR2 YNNKEL (reference sequence). This CDR3 has 17 amino acids. V was trimmed by 4 bases and J by 0 bases, leaving 15 bases between them. CDR3 bases: TGTGCCAGCAGCCTCGGGACAAAACCTGCAACTAATGAAAAACTGTTTTTT. Its translation is CASSLGTKPATNEKLFF.

This clone was seen a few times. J is TRBJ1-1 and V is TRBV2; a weak D match, TRBD1 (6 bases). The CDR3 spans 14 residues. Deletions cut 6 bases from V and 1 base from J, with 12 bases between. Germline CDR1 is SNHLY and CDR2 is FYNNEI. CDR3 nucleotides: TGTGCCAGCAGACACGGACAGAGGAACACTGAAGCTTTCTTT. This gives the protein CASRHGQRNTEAFF.